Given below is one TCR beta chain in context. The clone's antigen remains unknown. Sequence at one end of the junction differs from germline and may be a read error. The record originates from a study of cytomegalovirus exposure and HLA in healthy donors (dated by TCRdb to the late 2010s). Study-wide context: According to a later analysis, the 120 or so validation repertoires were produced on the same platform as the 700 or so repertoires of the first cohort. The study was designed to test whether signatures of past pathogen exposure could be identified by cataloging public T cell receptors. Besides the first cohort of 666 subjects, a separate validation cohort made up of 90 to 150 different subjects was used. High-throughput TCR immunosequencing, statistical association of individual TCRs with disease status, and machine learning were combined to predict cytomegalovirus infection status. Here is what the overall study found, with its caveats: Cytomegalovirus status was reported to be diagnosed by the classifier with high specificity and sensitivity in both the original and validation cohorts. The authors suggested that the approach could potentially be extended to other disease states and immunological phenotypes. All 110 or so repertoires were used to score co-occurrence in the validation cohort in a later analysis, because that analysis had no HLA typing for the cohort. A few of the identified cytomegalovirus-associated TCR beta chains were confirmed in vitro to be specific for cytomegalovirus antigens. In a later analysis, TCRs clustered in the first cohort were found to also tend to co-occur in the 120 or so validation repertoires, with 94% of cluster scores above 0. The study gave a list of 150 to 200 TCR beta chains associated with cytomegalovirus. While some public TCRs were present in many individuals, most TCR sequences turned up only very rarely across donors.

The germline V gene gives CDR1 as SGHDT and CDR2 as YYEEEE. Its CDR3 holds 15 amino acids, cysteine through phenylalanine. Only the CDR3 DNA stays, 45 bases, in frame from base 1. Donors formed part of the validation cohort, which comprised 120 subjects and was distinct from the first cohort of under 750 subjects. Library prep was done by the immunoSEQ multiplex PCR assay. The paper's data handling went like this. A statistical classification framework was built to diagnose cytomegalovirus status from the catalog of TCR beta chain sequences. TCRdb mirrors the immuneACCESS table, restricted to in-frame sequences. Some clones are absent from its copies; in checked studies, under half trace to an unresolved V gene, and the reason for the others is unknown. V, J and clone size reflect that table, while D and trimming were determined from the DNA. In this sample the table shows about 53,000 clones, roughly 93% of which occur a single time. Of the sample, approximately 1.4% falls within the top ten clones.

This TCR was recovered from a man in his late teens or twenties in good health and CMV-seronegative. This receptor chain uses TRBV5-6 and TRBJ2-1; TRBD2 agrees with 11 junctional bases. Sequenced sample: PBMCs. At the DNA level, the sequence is TGTGCCAGCAGCTTGGGGGTAGCGGGAGGGTGGGGCGTCGTCTTC. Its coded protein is CASSLGVAGGWGVVF.